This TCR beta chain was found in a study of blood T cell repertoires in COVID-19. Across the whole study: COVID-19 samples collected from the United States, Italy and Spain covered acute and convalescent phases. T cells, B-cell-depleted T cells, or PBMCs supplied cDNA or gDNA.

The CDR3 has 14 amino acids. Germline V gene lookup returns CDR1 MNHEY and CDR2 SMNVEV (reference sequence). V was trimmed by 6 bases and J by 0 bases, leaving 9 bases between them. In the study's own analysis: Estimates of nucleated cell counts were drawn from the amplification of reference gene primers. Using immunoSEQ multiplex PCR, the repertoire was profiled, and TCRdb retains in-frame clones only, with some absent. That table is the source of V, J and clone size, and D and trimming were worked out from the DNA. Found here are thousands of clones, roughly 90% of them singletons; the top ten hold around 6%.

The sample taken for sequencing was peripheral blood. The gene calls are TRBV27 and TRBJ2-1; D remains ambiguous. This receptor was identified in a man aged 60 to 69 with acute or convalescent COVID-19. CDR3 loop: CASRSLSSYNEQFF. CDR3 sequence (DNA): TGTGCCAGCAGAAGTCTTAGCTCCTACAATGAGCAGTTCTTC.